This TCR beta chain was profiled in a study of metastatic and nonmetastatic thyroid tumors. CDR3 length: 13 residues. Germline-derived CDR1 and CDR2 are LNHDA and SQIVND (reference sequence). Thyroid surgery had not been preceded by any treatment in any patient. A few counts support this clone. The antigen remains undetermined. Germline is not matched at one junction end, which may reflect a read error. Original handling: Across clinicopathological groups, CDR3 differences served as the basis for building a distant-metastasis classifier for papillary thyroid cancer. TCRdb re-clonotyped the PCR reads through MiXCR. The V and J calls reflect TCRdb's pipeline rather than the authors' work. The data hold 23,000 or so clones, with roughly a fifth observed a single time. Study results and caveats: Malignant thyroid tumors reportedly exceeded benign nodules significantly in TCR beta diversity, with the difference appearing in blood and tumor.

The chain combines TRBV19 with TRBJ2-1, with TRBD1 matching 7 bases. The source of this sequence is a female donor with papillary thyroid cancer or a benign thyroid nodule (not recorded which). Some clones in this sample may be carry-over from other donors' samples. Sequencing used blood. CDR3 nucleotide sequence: TGTGCCAGTAGCAACAGGGGTGTGAATGAGCAGTTCTTT. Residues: CASSNRGVNEQFF. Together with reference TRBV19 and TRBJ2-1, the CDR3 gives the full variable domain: DGGITQSPKYLFRKEGQNVTLSCEQNLNHDAMYWYRQDPGQGLRLIYYSQIVNDFQKGDIAEGYSVSREKKESFPLTVTSAQKNPTAFYLCASSNRGVNEQFFGPGTRLTVL.